Following are 19 T cell receptor beta chains from one sample sequenced in a study of blood T cell repertoires in COVID-19. Profiled with immunoSEQ multiplex PCR; TCRdb holds only in-frame clones, not every one. The sample records around 58,000 clones, about nine tenths being singletons. Material for sequencing was peripheral blood. These TCRs come from a woman aged 55 to 70 with active or convalescent COVID-19.

This chain uses TRBV20-1 with TRBJ2-1; 14 nucleotides agree with TRBD2. CDR1 and CDR2 (germline): DFQATT, SNEGSKA (reference sequence). J gave up 7 bases and V 3 bases, and 11 bases lay outside the gene matches. CDR3 length: 17 amino acids. CDR3 DNA sequence: TGCAGTGCTAGTGCGGGACTAGCGGGAGAGACCTTAAATGAGCAGTTCTTC. Its translation is CSASAGLAGETLNEQFF.

The chain joins TRBV4-1 to TRBJ1-1; the D gene is possibly TRBD1 (6 bases). Per germline, CDR1 MGHRA and CDR2 YSYEKL. The CDR3 is 13 residues long. Trimming took off 5 bases at V and 3 bases at J, with 10 bases between the two ends. The CDR3 loop reads CASSSQGYTEAFF. CDR3 sequence (DNA): TGCGCCAGCAGCTCACAGGGATACACTGAAGCTTTCTTT.

The rearrangement links TRBV7-3 to TRBJ2-5, with a possible D match to TRBD2 (5 bases). Germline CDR1 reads SGHTA; CDR2 reads FQGTGA. The V end lost 4 bases, the J end lost 1 base, and 7 bases lay between the germline ends. This CDR3 is 13 amino acids long. The CDR3: CASSYGVQETQYF. CDR3 sequence (DNA): TGTGCCAGCAGCTACGGGGTCCAAGAGACCCAGTACTTC.

This clone was seen once. The rearrangement links TRBV19 to TRBJ2-2, with TRBD2 as a possible D gene (7 bases). The germline V and J ends were trimmed by 3 bases and 4 bases, with 18 bases remaining between them. In germline, CDR1 is LNHDA, CDR2 SQIVND (reference sequence). The CDR3 loop spans 17 amino acids. The CDR3: CASSMGRGPLGTGELFF. The CDR3 DNA reads as TGTGCCAGTAGTATGGGGCGGGGGCCGCTAGGCACCGGGGAGCTGTTTTTT.

The chain is built from TRBV12-3 or TRBV12-4 and TRBJ2-1; D unresolved. The V end was cut by 5 bases, the J end by 10 bases, with 9 bases between. The CDR3 has 11 residues. The CDR3 DNA follows: TGTGCCAGCAGTCCTAGAGGAGAGCAGTTCTTC. Amino acids: CASSPRGEQFF.

The rearrangement joins TRBV27 to TRBJ1-2; D might be TRBD1 (6 bases). CDR1 and CDR2 (germline): MNHEY, SMNVEV (reference sequence). The V and J ends lost 4 bases and 4 bases respectively, with 16 bases between them. The length of the CDR3 is 15 residues. CDR3 region: CASSYSGQTAYGYTF. The CDR3, as DNA: TGTGCCAGCAGTTATTCTGGACAGACTGCCTATGGCTACACCTTC.

The chain has TRBV4-1 and TRBJ2-3; D unclear. V lost 4 bases and J 3 bases, leaving 17 bases between the germline ends. The CDR3 has 16 residues. CDR1 MGHRA and CDR2 YSYEKL come from the germline V gene. CDR3 amino acids: CASSLPRDLVTDTQYF. The CDR3 bases are TGCGCCAGCAGCCTGCCGCGAGATCTTGTAACAGATACGCAGTATTTT.

The chain links TRBV2 to TRBJ1-2; 8 nucleotides align to TRBD1. The CDR3 extends over 14 amino acids. J was trimmed by 4 bases and V by 4 bases; bases with no gene match: 5. Germline V lookup: CDR1 SNHLY, CDR2 FYNNEI. The CDR3 bases are TGTGCCAGCAGTGGGGACAGGACCTTCTATGGCTACACCTTC. Its protein product is CASSGDRTFYGYTF.

The V gene is TRBV28, the J gene TRBJ1-6, with TRBD1 matching 8 bases. Germline-derived CDR1 and CDR2 are MDHEN and SYDVKM. The V gene end was trimmed by 3 bases and the J gene end by 8 bases; junction bases not matched to a gene: 3. This CDR3 is built from 14 residues. In DNA, the CDR3 is TGTGCCAGCAGTTTGGCAGGGGGCTATTCACCCCTCCACTTT. Protein product: CASSLAGGYSPLHF.

The DNA for the CDR3 is TGCAGCGTTGTCCTAGCGGGGGGGCCTCTGTCCTACAATGAGCAGTTCTTC. The encoded protein is CSVVLAGGPLSYNEQFF. This chain joins TRBV29-1 and TRBJ2-1; 12 bases are shared with TRBD2. The trim removed 4 bases at V and 1 base at J, leaving 8 bases unmatched. The V gene's germline CDR1 is SQVTM and CDR2 ANQGSEA. The CDR3 loop spans 17 amino acids.

The genes are TRBV10-3 and TRBJ1-1, with a weak D call TRBD1 (5 bases). Trimming removed 7 bases from V and 0 bases from J, with 9 bases in between. Germline CDR1 ENHRY, CDR2 SYGVKD. This CDR3 has 13 residues. This CDR3 reads CAITGSVNTEAFF. CDR3 sequence (DNA): TGTGCCATCACAGGGTCGGTGAACACTGAAGCTTTCTTT.

The rearrangement uses TRBV20-1 and TRBJ2-7; 8 nucleotides agree with TRBD2. In germline, CDR1 is DFQATT, CDR2 SNEGSKA (reference sequence). The CDR3 consists of 11 residues. The CDR3 reads CRAGEAVEQYF. The CDR3, as DNA: TGCAGAGCGGGAGAGGCAGTTGAGCAGTACTTC.

The V gene is TRBV28, the J gene TRBJ1-2, with TRBD1 matching over 7 bases. The CDR3 has 14 residues. J lost 6 bases, V lost 4 bases, and 8 bases had no gene match. The germline V gene has CDR1 MDHEN and CDR2 SYDVKM. CDR3 sequence (DNA): TGTGCCAGCAGTTCCTCCCGACAGGGTAATGGCTACACCTTC. Translated, it gives CASSSSRQGNGYTF.

About this clone: This sample includes further DNA sequences coding for the same CDR3. The chain carries TRBV5-1 and TRBJ1-6; weak D call: TRBD1 (5 bases). The V gene's germline CDR1 is SGHRS and CDR2 YFSETQ. The length of the CDR3 is 14 residues. V dropped 0 bases and J dropped 7 bases, with 8 bases sitting between them. The CDR3 here is CASSLGQPNSPLHF. The CDR3 nucleotides are TGCGCCAGCAGCTTGGGACAGCCAAATTCACCCCTCCACTTT.

V usage is TRBV5-1 and J usage is TRBJ1-1; 11 bases align to TRBD1. Germline assignment: CDR1 SGHRS and CDR2 YFSETQ. The CDR3 consists of 18 residues. Losses at the gene ends were 0 bases for V and 0 bases for J; bases not matched to a gene: 7. This chain's CDR3 is CASSLARDRGDLNTEAFF. The CDR3 nucleotides read TGCGCCAGCAGCTTGGCCCGGGACAGGGGGGATTTGAACACTGAAGCTTTCTTT.

This chain connects TRBV4-3 to TRBJ1-2, with TRBD1 matching 7 bases. Losses at the gene ends were 0 bases for V and 4 bases for J; bases not matched to a gene: 8. The V gene's germline CDR1 is LGHNA and CDR2 YSLEER. The CDR3 spans 16 residues. The CDR3 coding sequence is TGCGCCAGCAGCCAAGATCTCGGGACAGCTTCCTATGGCTACACCTTC. Translated, it gives CASSQDLGTASYGYTF.

The chain carries TRBV14 and TRBJ1-2; D call uncertain. The CDR3 has 17 residues. Per germline, CDR1 SGHDN and CDR2 FVKESK. V was clipped by 0 bases and J by 2 bases, with 16 bases between them. For the CDR3, the DNA is TGTGCCAGCAGCCAAGATAGTGGTGGACTCGGGAACTATGGCTACACCTTC. Protein: CASSQDSGGLGNYGYTF.

J is TRBJ2-1 and V is TRBV4-3; TRBD2 is a possible D gene (6 bases). Germline V gives CDR1 LGHNA, CDR2 YSLEER. With 4 bases removed from V and 6 bases from J, the gap between germline ends came to 16 bases. The CDR3 is made up of 15 amino acids. As DNA, the CDR3 is TGCGCCAGCAGCCGAGGGGAGGTGGGAGCCAATGAGCAGTTCTTC. It specifies CASSRGEVGANEQFF.

The rearrangement uses TRBV7-2 and TRBJ2-2; 13 bases align to TRBD2. The germline CDR1 and CDR2 sequences are SGHTA and FQGNSA. The V and J ends lost 3 bases and 8 bases, in that order; junction bases with no gene match: 6. The CDR3 is made up of 16 amino acids. This CDR3 is CASSFTSGRADGELFF. As DNA, the CDR3 is TGTGCCAGCAGCTTCACTAGCGGGAGGGCCGATGGGGAGCTGTTTTTT.